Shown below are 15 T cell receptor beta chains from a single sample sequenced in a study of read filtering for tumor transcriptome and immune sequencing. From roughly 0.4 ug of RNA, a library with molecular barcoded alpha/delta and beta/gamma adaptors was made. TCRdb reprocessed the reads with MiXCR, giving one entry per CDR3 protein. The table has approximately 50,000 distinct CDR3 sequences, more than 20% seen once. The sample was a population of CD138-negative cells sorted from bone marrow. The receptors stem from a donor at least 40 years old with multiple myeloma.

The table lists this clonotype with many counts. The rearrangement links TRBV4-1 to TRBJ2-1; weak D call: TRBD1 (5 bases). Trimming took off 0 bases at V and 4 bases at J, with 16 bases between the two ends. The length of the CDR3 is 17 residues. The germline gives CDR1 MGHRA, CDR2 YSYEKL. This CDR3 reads CASSQDWSGLVYNEQFF. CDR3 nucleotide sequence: TGCGCCAGCAGCCAAGATTGGTCAGGGCTGGTTTACAATGAGCAGTTCTTC.

This CDR3 is CASSEDGGARSYEQYF. In DNA, the CDR3 is TGTGCCAGCAGTGAAGATGGGGGGGCTAGATCCTACGAGCAGTACTTC. The chain combines TRBV6-1 with TRBJ2-7; D is perhaps TRBD2 (7 bases). The CDR3 length is 16 residues. Per the germline V gene, CDR1 is MNHNS and CDR2 is SASEGT. Trimming removed 1 base at V and 1 base at J, with 14 bases between.

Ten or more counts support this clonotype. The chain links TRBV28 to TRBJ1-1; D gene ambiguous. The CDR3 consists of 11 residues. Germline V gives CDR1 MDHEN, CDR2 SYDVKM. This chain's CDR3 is CASHGNTEAFF. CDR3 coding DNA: TGTGCGTCTCACGGGAACACTGAAGCTTTCTTT.

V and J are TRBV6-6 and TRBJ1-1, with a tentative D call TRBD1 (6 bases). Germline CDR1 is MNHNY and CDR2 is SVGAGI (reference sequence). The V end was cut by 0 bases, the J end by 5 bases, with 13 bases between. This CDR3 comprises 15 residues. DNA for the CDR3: TGTGCCAGCAGTTACTCGGGGGGCGCGGGGACTGAAGCTTTCTTT. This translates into CASSYSGGAGTEAFF.

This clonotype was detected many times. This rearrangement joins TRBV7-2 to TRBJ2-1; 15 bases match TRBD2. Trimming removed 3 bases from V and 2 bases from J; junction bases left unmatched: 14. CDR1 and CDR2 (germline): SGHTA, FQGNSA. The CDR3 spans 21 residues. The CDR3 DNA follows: TGTGCCAGCAGCTTTGAATCTGCGATTGGGACTAGCGGGGGGCCCTACAATGAGCAGTTCTTC. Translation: CASSFESAIGTSGGPYNEQFF.

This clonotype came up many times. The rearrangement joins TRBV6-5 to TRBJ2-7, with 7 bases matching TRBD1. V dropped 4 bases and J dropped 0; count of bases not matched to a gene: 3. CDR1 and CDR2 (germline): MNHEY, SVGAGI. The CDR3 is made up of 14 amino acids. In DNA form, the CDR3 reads TGTGCCAGCAGTTTAGGACAGGACTCCTACGAGCAGTACTTC. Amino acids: CASSLGQDSYEQYF.

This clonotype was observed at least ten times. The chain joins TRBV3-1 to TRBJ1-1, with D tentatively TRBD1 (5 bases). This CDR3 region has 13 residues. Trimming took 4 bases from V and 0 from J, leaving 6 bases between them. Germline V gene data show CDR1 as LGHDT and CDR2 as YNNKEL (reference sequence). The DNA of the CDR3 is TGTGCCAGCAGCCCGGGGGTGAACACTGAAGCTTTCTTT. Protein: CASSPGVNTEAFF.

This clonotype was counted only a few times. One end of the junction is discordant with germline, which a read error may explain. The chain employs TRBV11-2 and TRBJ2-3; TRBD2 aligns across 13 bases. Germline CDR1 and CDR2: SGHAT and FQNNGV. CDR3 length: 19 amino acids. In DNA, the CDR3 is TGTGCCAGCAGTCCTCTACAGGGACTAGCGGGGAGTAGGGCAGATACGCAGTGTTTT. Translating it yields CASSPLQGLAGSRADTQCF.

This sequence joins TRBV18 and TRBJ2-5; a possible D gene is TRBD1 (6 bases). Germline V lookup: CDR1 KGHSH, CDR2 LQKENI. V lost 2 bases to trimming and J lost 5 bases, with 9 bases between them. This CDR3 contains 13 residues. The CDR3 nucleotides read TGTGCCAGCTCACCATATACAGGGGAGACCCAGTACTTC. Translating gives CASSPYTGETQYF.

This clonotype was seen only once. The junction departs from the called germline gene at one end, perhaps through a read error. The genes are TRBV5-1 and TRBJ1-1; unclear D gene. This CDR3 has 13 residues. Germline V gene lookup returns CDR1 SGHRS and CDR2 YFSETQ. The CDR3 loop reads CASKPDENAEAFF. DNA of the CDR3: TGCGCCAGCAAACCTGACGAGAACGCTGAAGCTTTCTTT.

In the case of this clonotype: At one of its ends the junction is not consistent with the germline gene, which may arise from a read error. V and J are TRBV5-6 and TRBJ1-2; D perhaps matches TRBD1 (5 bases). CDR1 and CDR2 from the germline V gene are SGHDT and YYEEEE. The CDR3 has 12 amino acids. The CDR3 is CASRGTVYGYIF. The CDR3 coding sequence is TGTGCCAGCAGGGGGACGGTCTATGGCTACATCTTC.

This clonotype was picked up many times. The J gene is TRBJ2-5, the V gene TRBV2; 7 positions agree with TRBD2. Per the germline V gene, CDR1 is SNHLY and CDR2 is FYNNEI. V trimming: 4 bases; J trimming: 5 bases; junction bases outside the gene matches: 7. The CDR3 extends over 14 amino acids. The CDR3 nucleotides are TGTGCCAGCAGTGCCGGGCAGGGAGGGGAGACCCAGTACTTC. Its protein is CASSAGQGGETQYF. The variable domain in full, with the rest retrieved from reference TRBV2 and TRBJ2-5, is EPEVTQTPSHQVTQMGQEVILRCVPISNHLYFYWYRQILGQKVEFLVSFYNNEISEKSEIFDDQFSVERPDGSNFTLKIRSTKLEDSAMYFCASSAGQGGETQYFGPGTRLLVL.

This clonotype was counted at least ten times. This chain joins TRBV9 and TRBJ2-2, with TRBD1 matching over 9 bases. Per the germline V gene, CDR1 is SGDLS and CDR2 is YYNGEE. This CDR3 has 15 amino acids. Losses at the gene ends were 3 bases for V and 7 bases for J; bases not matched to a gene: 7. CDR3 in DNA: TGTGCCAGCAGCGACGACAGGGGGATCGACGGGGAGCTGTTTTTT. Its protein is CASSDDRGIDGELFF.

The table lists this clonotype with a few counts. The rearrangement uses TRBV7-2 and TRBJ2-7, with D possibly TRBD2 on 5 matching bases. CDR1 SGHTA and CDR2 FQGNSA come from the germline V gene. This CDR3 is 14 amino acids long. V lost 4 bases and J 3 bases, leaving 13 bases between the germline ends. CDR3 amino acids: CASSSRLKIYEQYF. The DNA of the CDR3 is TGTGCCAGCAGCTCCCGACTAAAGATCTACGAGCAGTACTTC.

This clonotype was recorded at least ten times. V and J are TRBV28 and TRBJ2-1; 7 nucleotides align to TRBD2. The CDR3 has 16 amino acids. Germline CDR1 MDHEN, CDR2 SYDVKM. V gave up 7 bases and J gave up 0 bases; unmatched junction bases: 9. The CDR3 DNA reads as TGTGCCAGCACCCACTCGGGGGGTCTCTCCTACAATGAGCAGTTCTTC. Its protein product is CASTHSGGLSYNEQFF.